This is a list of T cell receptor beta chains from one sample in a study of cytomegalovirus exposure and HLA in healthy donors. The protocol was immunoSEQ multiplex PCR, while the TCRdb copy is restricted to in-frame clones and leaves out a portion. The table shows about 170,000 clones, with roughly 91% occurring only once. Sequenced: PBMCs. These receptors all stem from a man between 18 and 35 years old in good health and CMV-seropositive. Both conserved end residues are part of each CDR3. The order of the fields is V gene, D gene, clone size, J gene, CDR3 length, CDR3 protein, CDR3 DNA. The D gene is left open where the match is weak. For some rows the clone size is stated as once, few or many, or as a class when expanded; others skip it.

V: TRBV2; D: TRBD1; size: NA; J: TRBJ1-1; length: 15; CDR3: CASSEERDRGTEAFF; DNA: TGTGCCAGCAGTGAAGAAAGGGACAGGGGAACTGAAGCTTTCTTT
V: TRBV11-3; D: TRBD1; size: NA; J: TRBJ1-1; length: 14; CDR3: CASRPTGANTEAFF; DNA: TGTGCCAGCAGACCGACAGGGGCCAACACTGAAGCTTTCTTT
V: TRBV7-9; D: NA; size: NA; J: TRBJ1-1; length: 15; CDR3: CASSSGTGWDTEAFF; DNA: TGTGCCAGCAGTTCGGGAACCGGGTGGGACACTGAAGCTTTCTTT
V: TRBV19; D: TRBD1; size: once; J: TRBJ1-4; length: 14; CDR3: CASRGDRTNEKLFF; DNA: TGTGCCAGTAGGGGGGACAGAACGAATGAAAAACTGTTTTTT
V: TRBV11-2; D: TRBD1; size: NA; J: TRBJ2-5; length: 15; CDR3: CASSHGQEYQETQYF; DNA: TGTGCCAGCAGTCATGGACAGGAATACCAAGAGACCCAGTACTTC
V: TRBV11-3; D: NA; size: NA; J: TRBJ2-7; length: 13; CDR3: CASNEGSSYEQYF; DNA: TGTGCCAGCAATGAAGGGAGCTCCTACGAGCAGTACTTC
V: TRBV27; D: TRBD1; size: NA; J: TRBJ2-3; length: 14; CDR3: CASIRDRGTDTQYF; DNA: TGTGCCAGCATCAGGGACAGGGGTACAGATACGCAGTATTTT
V: TRBV5-8; D: NA; size: NA; J: TRBJ1-1; length: 15; CDR3: CASSAAPGLNTEAFF; DNA: TGTGCCAGCAGCGCCGCGCCAGGTCTAAACACTGAAGCTTTCTTT
V: TRBV19; D: TRBD2; size: NA; J: TRBJ2-7; length: 15; CDR3: CASSSVAGGTYEQYF; DNA: TGTGCCAGTAGTTCCGTAGCGGGGGGCACCTACGAGCAGTACTTC
V: TRBV5-1; D: NA; size: NA; J: TRBJ2-3; length: 16; CDR3: CASSLAGAEGTDTQYF; DNA: TGCGCCAGCAGCTTGGCGGGAGCGGAAGGCACAGATACGCAGTATTTT
V: TRBV6-6; D: TRBD1; size: NA; J: TRBJ2-2; length: 15; CDR3: CASSPGQGNTGELFF; DNA: TGTGCCAGCAGTCCGGGACAGGGGAACACCGGGGAGCTGTTTTTT
V: TRBV4-1; D: NA; size: NA; J: TRBJ2-5; length: 13; CDR3: CASSLLFQETQYF; DNA: TGCGCCAGCAGCCTTCTTTTTCAAGAGACCCAGTACTTC
V: TRBV15; D: TRBD1; size: NA; J: TRBJ2-2; length: 14; CDR3: CATSRTGNTGELFF; DNA: TGTGCCACCAGTCGGACAGGCAACACCGGGGAGCTGTTTTTT
V: TRBV5-1; D: NA; size: NA; J: TRBJ2-1; length: 15; CDR3: CASSLGSGRYNEQFF; DNA: TGCGCCAGCAGCTTGGGCAGCGGGCGGTACAATGAGCAGTTCTTC
V: TRBV18; D: NA; size: NA; J: TRBJ1-3; length: 15; CDR3: CASSPPAGSGNTIYF; DNA: TGTGCCAGCTCACCACCGGCAGGTTCTGGAAACACCATATATTTT
V: TRBV6-4; D: TRBD1; size: NA; J: TRBJ1-2; length: 17; CDR3: CASSDGTGHAGNYGYTF; DNA: TGTGCCAGCAGTGACGGGACAGGACACGCTGGGAACTATGGCTACACCTTC